This T cell receptor beta chain was recorded in a study of cytomegalovirus exposure and HLA in healthy donors (dated 2017 in TCRdb). Regarding the complete study: In an earlier analysis of about 560 of the donors, roughly 300 Gb of sequence data and just under 120 million unique TCR beta sequences from 150 million to 200 million T cells were reported. Roughly 310 gigabases of sequencing data and tens of millions of unique TCR sequences were included in an early release covering about 700 HLA-typed donors. A few DR-DQ haplotypes were treated as single units for association and clustering because of strong linkage in the cohort. The T cell repertoires of about 700 subjects were profiled by immunosequencing and related to cytomegalovirus serostatus. In an earlier analysis of 500 to 650 of the donors, high-throughput TCR beta sequencing was used to judge whether each TCR beta V gene segment behaved as functional or pseudogenic. The study was designed to test whether signatures of past pathogen exposure could be identified by cataloging public T cell receptors. Donor age, sex, ethnicity and CMV serostatus were compiled together with the repertoire data. The study combined high-throughput TCR immunosequencing, statistical association of individual TCRs with disease status, and machine learning to predict cytomegalovirus infection status. Of the approximately 400 genotyped donors, less than 85% were placed in the genetic ancestry cluster associated with self-reported Caucasian donors. HLA typing covered class I and class II loci at four-digit resolution. Every repertoire in the discovery cohort had been generated on one and the same sequencing platform. A later analysis re-analyzed previously published TCR beta repertoires from several hundred donors and added high-resolution HLA genotyping to study TCR occurrence patterns. Rather than using new phenotypic data, the later analysis identified candidate immune exposures from TCR beta sequences and from how often those sequences occurred across donors. The number of typed donors differed by locus: 629-630 for A, B, C, DRB1 and DQB1; 522 for DQA1; around 610 for DPA1; and around 450 for DPB1. Across some 400 genotyped donors of the cohort, an average of roughly 230,000 unique TCR beta nucleotide sequences per donor were sequenced, and roughly a sixth of those sequences were non-productive. Along with the roughly 710-subject first cohort, a separate validation cohort of around 110 different subjects was used. A later genetic analysis took genome-wide SNP genotypes for about three fifths of the 666 donors and used that subset as a discovery cohort. Broad study findings and their caveats: The earlier analysis of almost 600 of the donors excluded fewer than 20 rarely observed V segments, including chromosome 9 orphons, because counts were too low. According to the authors, the approach could potentially be generalized to other disease states and immunological phenotypes. The study listed 164 TCR beta chains as associated with cytomegalovirus. For the cohort, immune exposure information was limited to CMV serostatus. The sequencing pipeline was judged likely to have produced a cluster of highly shared sequence variants as a technical artifact. The classifier was reported to diagnose cytomegalovirus status with high specificity and sensitivity in both the original cohort and the validation cohort. HLA typing was unavailable for some donors at each locus, so association tests used only the typed subset. A later analysis found that most CMV-associated TCR beta chains appeared HLA-restricted, with HLA associations seemingly driven largely by CMV exposure. Across donors, most TCR sequences were observed very rarely, whereas some public TCRs were present in many individuals. Presence/absence analyses assumed roughly uniform sequencing depth across donors, an assumption that may not hold. A further reported finding was that TCR beta sequences accurately predicted the HLA-A and HLA-B alleles for most subjects in the first cohort. When HLA alleles, especially DR and DQ, strongly co-occurred, TCR associations were difficult to assign to individual alleles. According to a later analysis, parvovirus B19, influenza, CMV and Epstein-Barr virus appeared linked to several top co-occurrence clusters. Some IMGT-functional V segments, including TRBV6-2 and TRBV6-3, could not be distinguished by the 87-base-pair reads and were therefore excluded. In an earlier analysis of some 640 of the donors, most TCR beta V segments were observed in productive rearrangements about 90% or about 30% of the time, broadly matching IMGT annotations. Correlated functional status among segregating V segments might reflect linkage disequilibrium, but an unknown experimental factor could not be ruled out. In a later genetic analysis, fewer N-insertions in productive TCRs were reported among donors in an Asian-associated ancestry cluster than the roughly 700-donor mean. In this cohort, only TCR beta chains were sequenced, and detectable features were limited by the absence of alpha or paired-chain data. V-gene and J-gene trimming of TCR beta chains was associated with a missense DCLRE1C variant in a later genetic analysis, and the association was replicated in an independent cohort. In a later analysis, the rate of TCR association differed among HLA loci, with DRB1 alleles having the most associated TCRs and HLA-C alleles having the fewest. A few of the identified cytomegalovirus-associated TCR beta chains were confirmed in vitro to be specific for cytomegalovirus antigens. In a later analysis, HLA-associated TCR beta chains showed more clonal expansion and lower generation probabilities than non-associated chains that were equally common. A later analysis associated about 17,000 TCR beta sequences with specific HLA alleles at a false discovery rate of 0.05.

The library came from the immunoSEQ multiplex PCR assay. A mixture of 60 forward primers for TCR Vbeta segments and 13 reverse primers for TCR Jbeta segments was used in the multiplex PCR. The CDR3 region of rearranged TCR beta genes was amplified from genomic DNA by a multiplex PCR assay. Amplified TCR beta libraries were sequenced as 87-base-pair reads on the Illumina HiSeq System. The paper's data handling went like this. In a later analysis, tens of millions of unique TCR beta chains were counted across the 690 or so repertoires, and roughly 11 million of these chains were shared by at least two donors. A nearest-neighbor algorithm error-corrected the raw reads and collapsed the reads into unique sequences, merging closely related sequences to remove PCR and sequencing errors. CDR3 sequences were aligned to IMGT reference sequences to assign V, D and J gene segments. For a sequence to be retained, a match of at least six nucleotides to both a V gene segment and a J gene segment was required. A rearrangement counted as productive if the CDR3 had no stop codons and remained in frame with V and J, and every other rearrangement counted as non-productive. Following IMGT convention, CDR3 was defined as the stretch from the second conserved V-encoded cysteine up to the conserved J-encoded phenylalanine. In an earlier analysis of around 540 of the donors, sequences lacking an unambiguous match to a single V gene segment were excluded. In an earlier analysis of approximately 590 of the donors, V segments were called functional above 56.7% productive rearrangements and were called segregating when the between-donor standard deviation exceeded 5%. A statistical classification framework was built for diagnosing cytomegalovirus status from the catalog of TCR beta chain sequences. In a later analysis, TCR nucleotide sequences were compared against IMGT/GENE-DB human TR gene sequences so that V and J genes could be assigned. The TCRdist pipeline was used in a later analysis to assign CDR3 sequences and most-parsimonious VDJ recombination scenarios. In a later analysis, every TCR beta chain was defined by the combination of its CDR3 amino acid sequence and its V-gene family, and reads without a unique V-gene family were dropped. In a later analysis, approximately 640 highly shared, low-generation-probability nucleotide sequences were removed to address suspected cross-contamination and a sequencing artifact. In a later analysis, a clonal expansion index was calculated for each public chain from normalized within-repertoire ranks of inferred template counts. In a later analysis, generation probabilities were computed with a VDJ recombination model fitted to out-of-frame rearrangements, and the resulting probabilities were checked against IGoR. In a later analysis, TCR-TCR, TCR-HLA and TCR-CMV co-occurrence was scored with hypergeometric tests, and a repertoire-size bias correction was applied to TCR pairs. In a later analysis, false discovery rates were estimated by permuting HLA or CMV assignments 20 times. In a later analysis, co-occurring TCRs were grouped using DBSCAN, and TCRdist sequence similarity was added for clustering within HLA-allele-positive subsets. Co-occurrence clustering excluded repertoires with fewer than 30,000 or more than 120,000 public chains, plus five with anomalous nucleotide sharing. The immuneACCESS repertoire file appears here via TCRdb, limited to in-frame rearrangements. These files lack a portion of the clones; in checked studies, under half of the deficit traces to unresolved V genes, and the cause of the others is not known. The DNA gave D and trimming, while V, J and clone size come from that table. This sample holds some 190,000 clones; around 80% were observed only once. The biggest ten clones account for over 1.1% of the sample.

Based on the germline V gene, the CDR1 and CDR2 sequences are SGHTA and FQGNSA. Trimming costs V 0 bases and J 6 bases, and their ends lie 9 bases apart. From the cysteine up to the phenylalanine, the CDR3 has a length of 13 residues. CDR3 DNA only is kept here, 39 bases in frame from base 1. On this clone: This receptor's antigen is unknown. No per-base quality is available; no much larger clone lies one base away.

The cohort consisted of 600 or so healthy bone marrow donors. All cohort members were sampled while nominally healthy, although unrecorded immune exposures were likely present. The donor tested CMV seronegative, placing the donor among the 350 to 400 seronegative members of the cohort. Every donor gave a peripheral blood sample, and the peripheral blood mononuclear cells from that sample were used for TCR beta sequencing. The Qiagen DNeasy Blood Extraction Kit was used to extract genomic DNA from the blood cell samples. Sequencing was done on a sample of PBMCs. The V and J genes are TRBV7-2 and TRBJ2-7; TRBD1 is a weak D gene call, 5 bases matching. The clonotype originates from a man between 18 and 29 years old in good health and CMV-seronegative. The encoded CDR3 is CASSLARAREQYF. The sequenced DNA is TGTGCCAGCAGCTTAGCCAGGGCACGCGAGCAGTACTTC.